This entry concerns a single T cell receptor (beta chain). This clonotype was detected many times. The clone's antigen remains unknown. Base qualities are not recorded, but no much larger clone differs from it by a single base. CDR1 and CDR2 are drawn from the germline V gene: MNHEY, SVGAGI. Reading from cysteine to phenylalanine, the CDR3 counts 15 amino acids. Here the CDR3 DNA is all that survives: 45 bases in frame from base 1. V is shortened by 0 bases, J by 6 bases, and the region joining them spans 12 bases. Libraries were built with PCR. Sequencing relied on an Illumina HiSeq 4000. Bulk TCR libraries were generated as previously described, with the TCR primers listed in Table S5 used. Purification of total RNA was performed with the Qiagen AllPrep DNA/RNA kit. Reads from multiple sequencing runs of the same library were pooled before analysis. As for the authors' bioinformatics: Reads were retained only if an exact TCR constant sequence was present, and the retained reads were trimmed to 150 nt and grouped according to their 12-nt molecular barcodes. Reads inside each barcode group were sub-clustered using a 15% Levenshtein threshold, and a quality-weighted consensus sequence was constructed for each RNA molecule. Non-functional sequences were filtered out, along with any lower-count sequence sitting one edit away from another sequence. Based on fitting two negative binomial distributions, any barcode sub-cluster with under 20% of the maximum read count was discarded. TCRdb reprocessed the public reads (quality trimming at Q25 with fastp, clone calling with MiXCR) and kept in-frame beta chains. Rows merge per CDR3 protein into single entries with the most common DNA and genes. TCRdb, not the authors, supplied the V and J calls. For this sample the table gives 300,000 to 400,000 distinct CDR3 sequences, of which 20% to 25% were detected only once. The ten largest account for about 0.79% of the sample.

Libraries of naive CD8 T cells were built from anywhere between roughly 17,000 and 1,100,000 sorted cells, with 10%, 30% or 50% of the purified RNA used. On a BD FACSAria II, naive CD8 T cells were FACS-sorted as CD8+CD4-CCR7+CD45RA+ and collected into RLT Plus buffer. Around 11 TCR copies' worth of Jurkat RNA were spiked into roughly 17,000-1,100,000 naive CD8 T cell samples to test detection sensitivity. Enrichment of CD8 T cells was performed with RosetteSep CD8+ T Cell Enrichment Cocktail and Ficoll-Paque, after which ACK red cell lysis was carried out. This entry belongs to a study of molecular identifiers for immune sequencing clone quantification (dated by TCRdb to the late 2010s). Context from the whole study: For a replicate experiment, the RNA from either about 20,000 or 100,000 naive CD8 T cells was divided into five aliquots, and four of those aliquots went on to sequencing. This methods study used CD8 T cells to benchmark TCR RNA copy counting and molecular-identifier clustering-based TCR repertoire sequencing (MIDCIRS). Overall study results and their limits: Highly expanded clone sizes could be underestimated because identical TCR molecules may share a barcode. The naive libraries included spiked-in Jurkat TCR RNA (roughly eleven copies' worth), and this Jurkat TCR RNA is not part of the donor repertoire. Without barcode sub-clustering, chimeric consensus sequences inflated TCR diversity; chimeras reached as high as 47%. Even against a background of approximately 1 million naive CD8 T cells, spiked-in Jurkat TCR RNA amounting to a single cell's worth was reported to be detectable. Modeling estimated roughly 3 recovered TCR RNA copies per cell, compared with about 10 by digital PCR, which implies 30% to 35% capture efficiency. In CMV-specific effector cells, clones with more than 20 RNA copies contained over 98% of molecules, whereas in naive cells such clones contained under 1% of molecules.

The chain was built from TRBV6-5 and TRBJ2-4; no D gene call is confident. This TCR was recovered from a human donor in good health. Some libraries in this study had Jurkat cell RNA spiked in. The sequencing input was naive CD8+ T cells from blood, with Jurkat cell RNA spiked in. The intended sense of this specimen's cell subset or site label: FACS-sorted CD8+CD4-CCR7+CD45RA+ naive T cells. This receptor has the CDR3 CASSYSIGLGNIQYF. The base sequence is TGTGCCAGCAGTTACTCGATCGGTCTGGGAAACATTCAGTACTTC.